This is a list of T cell receptor beta chains from one sample in a study of T cell changes during pregnancy in multiple sclerosis. Sequencing was performed with immunoSEQ multiplex PCR; in TCRdb, only in-frame clones are kept and a portion is missing. The data show 15,000 to 20,000 clones, roughly 88% seen once. This material consisted of CD8+ T cells from peripheral blood mononuclear cells, taken in the third trimester of pregnancy. These receptors were taken from a female donor in good health, enrolled as a control in a pregnancy study. CDR3s leave out the opening cysteine and the closing phenylalanine or tryptophan. D genes are given only for firm matches.

V,J,D,CDR3
TRBV9,TRBJ1-2,.,ASSVGQTNYGYT
TRBV15,TRBJ1-2,.,ASRPGGDPYGYT
TRBV11-2,TRBJ2-7,.,ASSLELGQY
TRBV11-2,TRBJ1-3,TRBD1,ASSWTGVGATIY
TRBV11-2,TRBJ1-1,.,ASSLARGGTEAF
TRBV28,TRBJ1-1,TRBD1,ASRSTLTGAYTEAF
TRBV13,TRBJ2-7,TRBD1,ASSPQGAYEQY
TRBV11-2,TRBJ1-5,TRBD1,ASSSPDRSNQPQH
TRBV27,TRBJ1-4,TRBD1,ASWGQGSTNEKLF
TRBV7-9,TRBJ2-2,TRBD1,ASSPGQGWVTGELF
TRBV5-1,TRBJ1-2,TRBD1,ASSPGGEGAYGYT
TRBV19,TRBJ1-1,TRBD1,ASSIQGQGGPGSNTEAF
TRBV7-9,TRBJ1-1,.,ASRPEWNTEAF
TRBV11-3,TRBJ2-2,.,ASSLSGGPGELF